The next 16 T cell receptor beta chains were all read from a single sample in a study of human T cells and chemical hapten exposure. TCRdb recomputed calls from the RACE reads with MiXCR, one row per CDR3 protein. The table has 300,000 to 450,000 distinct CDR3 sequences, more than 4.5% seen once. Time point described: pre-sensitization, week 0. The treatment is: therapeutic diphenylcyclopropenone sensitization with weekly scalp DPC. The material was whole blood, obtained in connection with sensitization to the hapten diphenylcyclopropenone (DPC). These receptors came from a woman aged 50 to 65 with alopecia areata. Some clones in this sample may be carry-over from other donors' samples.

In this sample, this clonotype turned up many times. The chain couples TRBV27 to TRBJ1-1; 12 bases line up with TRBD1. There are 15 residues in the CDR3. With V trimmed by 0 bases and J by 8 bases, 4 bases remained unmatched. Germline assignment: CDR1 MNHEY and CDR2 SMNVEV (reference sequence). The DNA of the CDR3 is TGTGCCAGCAGTTTATCAGGGACAGGGGGCGGGGAAGCTTTCTTT. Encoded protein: CASSLSGTGGGEAFF.

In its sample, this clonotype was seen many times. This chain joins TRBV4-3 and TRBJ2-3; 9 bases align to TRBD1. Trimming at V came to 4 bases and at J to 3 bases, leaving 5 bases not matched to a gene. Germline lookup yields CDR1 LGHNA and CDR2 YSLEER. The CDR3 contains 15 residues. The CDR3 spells CASSPGQGGTDTQYF. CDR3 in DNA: TGCGCCAGCAGCCCGGGACAGGGAGGGACAGATACGCAGTATTTT.

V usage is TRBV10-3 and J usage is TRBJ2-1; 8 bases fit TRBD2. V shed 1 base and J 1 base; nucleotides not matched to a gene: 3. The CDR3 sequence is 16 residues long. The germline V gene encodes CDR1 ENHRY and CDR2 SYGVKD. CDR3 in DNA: TGTGCCATCAGTGAGTTGTCTAGCGGGTCCTACAATGAGCAGTTCTTC. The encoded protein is CAISELSSGSYNEQFF.

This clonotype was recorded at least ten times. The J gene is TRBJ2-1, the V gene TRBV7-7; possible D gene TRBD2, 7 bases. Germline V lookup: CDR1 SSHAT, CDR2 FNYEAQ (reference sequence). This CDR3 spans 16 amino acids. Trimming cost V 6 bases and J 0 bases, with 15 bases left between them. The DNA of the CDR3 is TGTGCCAGCAGTAAGAGGGAGGGGGTCTCCTACAATGAGCAGTTCTTC. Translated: CASSKREGVSYNEQFF.

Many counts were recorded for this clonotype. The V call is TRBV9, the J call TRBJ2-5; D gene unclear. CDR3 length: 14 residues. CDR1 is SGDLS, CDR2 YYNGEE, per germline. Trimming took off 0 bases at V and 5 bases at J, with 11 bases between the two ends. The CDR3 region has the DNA TGTGCCAGCAGCGTAGAAATACTCGCGGAGACCCAGTACTTC. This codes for CASSVEILAETQYF.

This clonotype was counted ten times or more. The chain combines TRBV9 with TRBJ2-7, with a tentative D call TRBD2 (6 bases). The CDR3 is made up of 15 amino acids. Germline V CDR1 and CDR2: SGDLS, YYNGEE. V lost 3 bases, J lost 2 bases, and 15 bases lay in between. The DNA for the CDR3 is TGTGCCAGCAGCGCCGGGGACTTCTCTCCCTACGAGCAGTACTTC. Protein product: CASSAGDFSPYEQYF.

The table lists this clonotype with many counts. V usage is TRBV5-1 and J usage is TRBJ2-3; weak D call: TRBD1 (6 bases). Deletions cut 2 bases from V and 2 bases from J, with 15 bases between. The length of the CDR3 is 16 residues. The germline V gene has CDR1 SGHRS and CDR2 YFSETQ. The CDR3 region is CASSFPPGDATDTQYF. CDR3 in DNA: TGCGCCAGCAGCTTCCCTCCAGGGGATGCCACAGATACGCAGTATTTT.

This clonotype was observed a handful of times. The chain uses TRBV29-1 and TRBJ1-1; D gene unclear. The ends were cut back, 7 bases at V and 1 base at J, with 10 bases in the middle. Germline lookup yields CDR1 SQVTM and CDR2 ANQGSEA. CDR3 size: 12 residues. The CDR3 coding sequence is TGCAGCGGGCAAGAGAAGAACACTGAAGCTTTCTTT. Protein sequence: CSGQEKNTEAFF.

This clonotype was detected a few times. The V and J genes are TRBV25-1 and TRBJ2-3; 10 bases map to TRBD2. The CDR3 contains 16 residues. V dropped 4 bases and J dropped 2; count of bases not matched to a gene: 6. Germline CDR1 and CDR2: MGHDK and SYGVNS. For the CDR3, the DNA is TGTGCCAGCAGTGGGACTAGCGGAGCCATCACAGATACGCAGTATTTT. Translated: CASSGTSGAITDTQYF.

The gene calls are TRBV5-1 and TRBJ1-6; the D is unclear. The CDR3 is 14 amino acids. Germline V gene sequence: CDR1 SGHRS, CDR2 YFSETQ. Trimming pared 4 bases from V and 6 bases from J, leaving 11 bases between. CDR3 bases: TGCGCCAGCAGCCTCGACCGTTCTAATTCACCCCTCCACTTT. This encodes CASSLDRSNSPLHF.

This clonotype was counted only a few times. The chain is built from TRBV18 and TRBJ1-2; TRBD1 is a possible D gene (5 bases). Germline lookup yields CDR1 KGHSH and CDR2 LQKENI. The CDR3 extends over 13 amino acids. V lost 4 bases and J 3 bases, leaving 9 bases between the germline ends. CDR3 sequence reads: CASSQGQDYGYTF. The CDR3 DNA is TGTGCCAGCTCACAAGGACAAGACTATGGCTACACCTTC. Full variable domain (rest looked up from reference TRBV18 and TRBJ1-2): NAGVMQNPRHLVRRRGQEARLRCSPMKGHSHVYWYRQLPEEGLKFMVYLQKENIIDESGMPKERFSAEFPKEGPSILRIQQVVRGDSAAYFCASSQGQDYGYTFGSGTRLTVV.

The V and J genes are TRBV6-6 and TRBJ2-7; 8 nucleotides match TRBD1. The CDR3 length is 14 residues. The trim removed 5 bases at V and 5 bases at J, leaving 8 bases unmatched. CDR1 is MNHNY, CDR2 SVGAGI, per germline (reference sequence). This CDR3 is CASSPRTGSHEQYF. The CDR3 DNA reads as TGTGCCAGCAGTCCCCGGACAGGGAGCCACGAGCAGTACTTC.

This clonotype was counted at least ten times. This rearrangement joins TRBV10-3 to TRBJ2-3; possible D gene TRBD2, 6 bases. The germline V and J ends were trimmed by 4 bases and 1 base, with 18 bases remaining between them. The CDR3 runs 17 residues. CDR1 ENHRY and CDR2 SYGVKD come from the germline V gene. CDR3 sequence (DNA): TGTGCCATCAGTGCAGGAGTCGCGGGACGGGGCACAGATACGCAGTATTTT. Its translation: CAISAGVAGRGTDTQYF.

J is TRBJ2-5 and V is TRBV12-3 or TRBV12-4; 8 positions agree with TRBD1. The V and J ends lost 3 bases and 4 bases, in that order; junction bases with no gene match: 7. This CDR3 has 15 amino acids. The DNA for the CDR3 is TGTGCCAGCAGTTTCCTTCGGACAGGGAGAGAGACCCAGTACTTC. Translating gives CASSFLRTGRETQYF.

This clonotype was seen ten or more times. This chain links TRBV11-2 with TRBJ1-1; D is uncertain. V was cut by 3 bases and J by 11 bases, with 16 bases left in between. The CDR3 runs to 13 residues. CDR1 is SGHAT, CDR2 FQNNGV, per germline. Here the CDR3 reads CASSLGTESGAFF. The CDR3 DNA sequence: TGTGCCAGCAGCTTGGGCACAGAATCCGGGGCTTTCTTT.

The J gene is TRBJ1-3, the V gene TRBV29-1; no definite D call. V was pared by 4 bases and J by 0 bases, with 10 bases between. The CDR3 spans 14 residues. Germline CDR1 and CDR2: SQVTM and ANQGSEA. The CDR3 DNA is TGCAGCGTTGTGGTACAGTCCTCTGGAAACACCATATATTTT. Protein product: CSVVVQSSGNTIYF.